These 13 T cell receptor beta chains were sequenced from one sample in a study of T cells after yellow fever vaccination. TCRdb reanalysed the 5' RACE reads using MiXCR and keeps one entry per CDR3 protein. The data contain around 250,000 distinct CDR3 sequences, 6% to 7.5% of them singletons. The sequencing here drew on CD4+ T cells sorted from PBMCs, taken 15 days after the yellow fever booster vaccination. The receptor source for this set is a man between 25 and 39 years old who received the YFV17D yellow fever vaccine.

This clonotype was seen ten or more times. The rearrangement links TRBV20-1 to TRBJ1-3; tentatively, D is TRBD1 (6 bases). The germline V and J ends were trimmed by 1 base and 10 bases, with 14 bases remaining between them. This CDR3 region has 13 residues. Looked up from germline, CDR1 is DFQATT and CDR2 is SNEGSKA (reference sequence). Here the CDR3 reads CSARGTGPGTIYF. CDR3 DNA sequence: TGCAGTGCTAGAGGCACAGGGCCTGGAACCATATATTTT.

Written as DNA, the CDR3 is TGCGCCAGCAGCTTGGTCCAGGGGTATTCCTACAATGAGCAGTTCTTC. Its protein is CASSLVQGYSYNEQFF. V usage is TRBV5-1 and J usage is TRBJ2-1; tentative D call: TRBD1 (6 bases). This CDR3 comprises 16 residues. Germline assignment: CDR1 SGHRS and CDR2 YFSETQ. The ends were cut back, 0 bases at V and 1 base at J, with 11 bases in the middle.

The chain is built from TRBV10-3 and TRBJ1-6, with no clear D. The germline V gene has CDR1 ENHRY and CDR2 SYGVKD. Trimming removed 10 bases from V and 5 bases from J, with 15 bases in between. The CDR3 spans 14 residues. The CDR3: CATAEVGNNSPLHF. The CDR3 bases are TGTGCCACCGCTGAGGTGGGAAATAATTCACCCCTCCACTTT.

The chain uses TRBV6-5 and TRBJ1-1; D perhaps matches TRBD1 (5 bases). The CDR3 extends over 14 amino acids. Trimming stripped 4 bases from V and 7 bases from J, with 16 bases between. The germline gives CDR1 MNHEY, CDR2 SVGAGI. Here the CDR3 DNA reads TGTGCCAGCAGTTTAAGTGGGGGTGGGTTTGAAGCTTTCTTT. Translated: CASSLSGGGFEAFF.

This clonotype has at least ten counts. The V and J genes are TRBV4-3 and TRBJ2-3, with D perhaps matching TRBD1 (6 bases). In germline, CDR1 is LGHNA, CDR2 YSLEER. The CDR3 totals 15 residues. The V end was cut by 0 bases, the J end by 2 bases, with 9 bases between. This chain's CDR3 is CASSQDRGYTDTQYF. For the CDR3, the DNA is TGCGCCAGCAGCCAAGACAGGGGATACACAGATACGCAGTATTTT.

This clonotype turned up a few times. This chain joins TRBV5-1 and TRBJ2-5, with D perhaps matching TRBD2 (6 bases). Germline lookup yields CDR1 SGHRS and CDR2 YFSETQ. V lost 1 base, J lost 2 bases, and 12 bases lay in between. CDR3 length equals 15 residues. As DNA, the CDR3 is TGCGCCAGCAGCTTGCGGGCGGGGCTACAAGAGACCCAGTACTTC. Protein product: CASSLRAGLQETQYF.

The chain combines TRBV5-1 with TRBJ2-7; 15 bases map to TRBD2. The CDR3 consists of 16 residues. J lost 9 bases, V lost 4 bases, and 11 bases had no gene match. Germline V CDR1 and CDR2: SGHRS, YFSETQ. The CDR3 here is CASSRGLAGGNYRQYF. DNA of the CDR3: TGCGCCAGCAGCCGGGGACTAGCGGGAGGCAACTACAGGCAGTACTTC.

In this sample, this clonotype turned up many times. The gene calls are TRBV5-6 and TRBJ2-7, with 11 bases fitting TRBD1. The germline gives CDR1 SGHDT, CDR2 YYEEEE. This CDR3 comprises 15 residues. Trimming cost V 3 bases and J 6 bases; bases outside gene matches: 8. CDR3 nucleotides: TGTGCCAGCAGCTCTACCGGGACAGGGGGTATCGAGCAGTACTTC. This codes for CASSSTGTGGIEQYF.

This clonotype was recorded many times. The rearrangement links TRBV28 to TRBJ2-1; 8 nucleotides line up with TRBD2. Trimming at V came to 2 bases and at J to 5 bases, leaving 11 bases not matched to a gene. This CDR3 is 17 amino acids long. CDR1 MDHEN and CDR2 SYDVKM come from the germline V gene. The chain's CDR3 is CASSLIVGSGDDNEQFF. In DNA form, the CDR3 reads TGTGCCAGCAGTTTAATTGTTGGTAGCGGGGATGACAATGAGCAGTTCTTC. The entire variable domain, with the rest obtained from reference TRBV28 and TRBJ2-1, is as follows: DVKVTQSSRYLVKRTGEKVFLECVQDMDHENMFWYRQDPGLGLRLIYFSYDVKMKEKGDIPEGYSVSREKKERFSLILESASTNQTSMYLCASSLIVGSGDDNEQFFGPGTRLTVL.

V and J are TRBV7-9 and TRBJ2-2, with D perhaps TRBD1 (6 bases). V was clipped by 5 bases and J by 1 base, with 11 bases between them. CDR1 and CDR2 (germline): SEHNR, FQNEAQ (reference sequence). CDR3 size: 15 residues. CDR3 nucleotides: TGTGCCAGCAGCCCAGGGGCAGGGAACACCGGGGAGCTGTTTTTT. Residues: CASSPGAGNTGELFF.

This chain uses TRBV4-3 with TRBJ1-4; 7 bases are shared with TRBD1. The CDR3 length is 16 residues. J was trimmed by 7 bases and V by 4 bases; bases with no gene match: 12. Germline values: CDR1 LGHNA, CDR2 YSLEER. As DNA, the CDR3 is TGCGCCAGCAGCCGACAGAAGGGGACAGTAGGTGAAAAACTGTTTTTT. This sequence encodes CASSRQKGTVGEKLFF.

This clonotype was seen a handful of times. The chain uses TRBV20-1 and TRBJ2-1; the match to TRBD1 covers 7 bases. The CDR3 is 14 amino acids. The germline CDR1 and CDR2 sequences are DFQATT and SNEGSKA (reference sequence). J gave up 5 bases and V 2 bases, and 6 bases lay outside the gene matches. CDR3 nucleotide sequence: TGCAGTGCTAGAAAAGGACAGGTAAACAATGAGCAGTTCTTC. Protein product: CSARKGQVNNEQFF.

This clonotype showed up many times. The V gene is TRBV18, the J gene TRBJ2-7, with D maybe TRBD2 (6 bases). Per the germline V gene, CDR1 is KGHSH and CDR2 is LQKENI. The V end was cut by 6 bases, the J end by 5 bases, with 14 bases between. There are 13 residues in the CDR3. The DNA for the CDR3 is TGTGCCAGCTCTCCTCCAGGCGGGAACGAGCAGTACTTC. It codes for CASSPPGGNEQYF.